This is a list of T cell receptor beta chains from one sample in a study of cytomegalovirus exposure and HLA in healthy donors. Measured with immunoSEQ multiplex PCR; TCRdb has only the in-frame clones, and not every one. The data show roughly 200,000 clones, with around 75% seen just once and 2.9% held by the top ten. The sample comprised PBMCs. These receptors came from a male donor in good health and CMV-seronegative. CDR3s include the opening cysteine and the closing phenylalanine or tryptophan. The order of the fields is V gene, J gene, D gene, clone size, CDR3 DNA, CDR3 protein. A D gene is named only where the DNA matches it firmly. Clone size appears in some rows only: once, few, many, or a class for an expanded clone.

v_gene: TRBV28; j_gene: TRBJ2-6; d_gene: NA; abundance: NA; CDR3nt: TGTGCCAGCAGGGACAGTGGGACTGGGGCCAACGTCCTGACTTTC; CDR3aa: CASRDSGTGANVLTF
v_gene: TRBV27; j_gene: TRBJ1-5; d_gene: NA; abundance: once; CDR3nt: TGTGCCAGCAGTTTACCAGGGGACCGGGCCCAGCCCCAGCATTTT; CDR3aa: CASSLPGDRAQPQHF
v_gene: TRBV6-5; j_gene: TRBJ1-5; d_gene: NA; abundance: NA; CDR3nt: TGTGCCAGCAGTTACTCTTATAGCAATCAGCCCCAGCATTTT; CDR3aa: CASSYSYSNQPQHF
v_gene: TRBV2; j_gene: TRBJ2-3; d_gene: TRBD2; abundance: once; CDR3nt: TGTGCCAGCAACCCGCAGACTAGCGGCACAGATACGCAGTATTTT; CDR3aa: CASNPQTSGTDTQYF
v_gene: TRBV4-2; j_gene: TRBJ1-1; d_gene: NA; abundance: once; CDR3nt: TGTGCCAGCAGCCAAGAGGAGGGCTACACTGAAGCTTTCTTT; CDR3aa: CASSQEEGYTEAFF
v_gene: TRBV10-3; j_gene: TRBJ1-3; d_gene: NA; abundance: once; CDR3nt: TGTGCCATCAGTGGCTCAGGGTTGGGAAACACCATATATTTT; CDR3aa: CAISGSGLGNTIYF
v_gene: TRBV6-5; j_gene: TRBJ2-5; d_gene: TRBD2; abundance: NA; CDR3nt: TGTGCCAGCAGTTACGGCCTAGCGGGACTAGAGACCCAGTACTTC; CDR3aa: CASSYGLAGLETQYF
v_gene: TRBV6-5; j_gene: TRBJ2-5; d_gene: TRBD2; abundance: NA; CDR3nt: TGTGCCAGCAGTTACTCCGGGACTAGCGGGAGTGAGACCCAGTACTTC; CDR3aa: CASSYSGTSGSETQYF
v_gene: TRBV7-8; j_gene: TRBJ2-1; d_gene: NA; abundance: NA; CDR3nt: TGTGCCAGCAGCCCCTCCCCTTTTCAGCAGTTCTTC; CDR3aa: CASSPSPFQQFF
v_gene: TRBV7-9; j_gene: TRBJ2-7; d_gene: TRBD1; abundance: NA; CDR3nt: TGTGCCAGCAGCCCGAGTGGGACAGGGCCCTACGAGCAGTACTTC; CDR3aa: CASSPSGTGPYEQYF
v_gene: TRBV6-5; j_gene: TRBJ2-5; d_gene: NA; abundance: NA; CDR3nt: TGTGCCAGCAGTTACTCGGCGGGAGAGACCCAGTACTTC; CDR3aa: CASSYSAGETQYF
v_gene: TRBV29-1; j_gene: TRBJ1-1; d_gene: NA; abundance: NA; CDR3nt: TGCAGCGTTAGGAGAGTAGAGGGGAACACTGAAGCTTTCTTT; CDR3aa: CSVRRVEGNTEAFF
v_gene: TRBV10-3; j_gene: TRBJ2-7; d_gene: TRBD1; abundance: NA; CDR3nt: TGTGCCATCAGCTTCGGACAGGGGGCTTACGAGCAGTACTTC; CDR3aa: CAISFGQGAYEQYF
v_gene: TRBV7-6; j_gene: TRBJ2-5; d_gene: TRBD1; abundance: NA; CDR3nt: TGTGCCAGCAGCTTAGTGGGACAGAAGTACCAAGAGACCCAGTACTTC; CDR3aa: CASSLVGQKYQETQYF
v_gene: TRBV6-5; j_gene: TRBJ1-1; d_gene: NA; abundance: NA; CDR3nt: TGTGCCAGCAGTTACTACTCTCAACCCGGCACTGAAGCTTTCTTT; CDR3aa: CASSYYSQPGTEAFF
v_gene: TRBV11-3; j_gene: TRBJ2-1; d_gene: TRBD2; abundance: once; CDR3nt: TGTGCCAGCAGTATGGGGGGGAGGTTCAATGAGCAGTTCTTC; CDR3aa: CASSMGGRFNEQFF
v_gene: TRBV4-1; j_gene: TRBJ2-1; d_gene: TRBD2; abundance: NA; CDR3nt: TGCGCCAGCAGCCCCTTCGCCCCGGCGGGGGGGCCGGGCAATGAGCAGTTCTTC; CDR3aa: CASSPFAPAGGPGNEQFF
v_gene: TRBV6-4; j_gene: TRBJ2-3; d_gene: NA; abundance: few; CDR3nt: TGTGCCAGCAGTCCGTTTATTAGCACAGATACGCAGTATTTT; CDR3aa: CASSPFISTDTQYF
v_gene: TRBV5-1; j_gene: TRBJ2-5; d_gene: TRBD2; abundance: NA; CDR3nt: TGCGCCAGCAGCGGGGGACTAGCTGGGGTGGAGACCCAGTACTTC; CDR3aa: CASSGGLAGVETQYF
v_gene: TRBV19; j_gene: TRBJ1-5; d_gene: NA; abundance: NA; CDR3nt: TGTGCCAGTAGCCCCACCATTGAGGGTCCTCAGCCCCAGCATTTT; CDR3aa: CASSPTIEGPQPQHF
v_gene: TRBV19; j_gene: TRBJ1-1; d_gene: TRBD1; abundance: NA; CDR3nt: TGTGCCAGTAGCCGTTTTACAGGGGGCGCGGGTGAAGCTTTCTTT; CDR3aa: CASSRFTGGAGEAFF
v_gene: TRBV6-6; j_gene: TRBJ1-1; d_gene: NA; abundance: NA; CDR3nt: TGTGCCAGCCGACTGATCAGAACTGAAGCTTTCTTT; CDR3aa: CASRLIRTEAFF
v_gene: TRBV6-1; j_gene: TRBJ1-1; d_gene: NA; abundance: few; CDR3nt: TGTGCCAGCAGTGGGTGGGGCCTGAACACTGAAGCTTTCTTT; CDR3aa: CASSGWGLNTEAFF
v_gene: TRBV5-1; j_gene: TRBJ2-5; d_gene: NA; abundance: few; CDR3nt: TGCGCCAGCAGCGAGCCCCAAGAGACCCAGTACTTC; CDR3aa: CASSEPQETQYF
v_gene: TRBV6-6; j_gene: TRBJ2-1; d_gene: TRBD2; abundance: NA; CDR3nt: TGTGCCAGCAGCTTATCGACTAGCGGGGTTCTGGGTGAGCAGTTCTTC; CDR3aa: CASSLSTSGVLGEQFF
v_gene: TRBV4-2; j_gene: TRBJ2-3; d_gene: TRBD2; abundance: NA; CDR3nt: TGTGCCAGCAGCCAAGACCCGGGACTAGAAACAGATACGCAGTATTTT; CDR3aa: CASSQDPGLETDTQYF
v_gene: TRBV7-2; j_gene: TRBJ1-1; d_gene: TRBD1; abundance: NA; CDR3nt: TGTGCCAGCAGCTTAAAAAGGACGGGACAATTGACAGGGGGCACTGAAGCTTTCTTT; CDR3aa: CASSLKRTGQLTGGTEAFF
v_gene: TRBV5-4; j_gene: TRBJ2-1; d_gene: TRBD2; abundance: few; CDR3nt: TGTGCCAGCAGCCCCGAAAGGGCGGGGGGGAAAAATGAGCAGTTCTTC; CDR3aa: CASSPERAGGKNEQFF
v_gene: TRBV10-2; j_gene: TRBJ2-5; d_gene: NA; abundance: once; CDR3nt: TGCGCCAGCAGTGGTCTTGAGACCCAGTACTTC; CDR3aa: CASSGLETQYF
v_gene: TRBV5-4; j_gene: TRBJ2-5; d_gene: TRBD2; abundance: NA; CDR3nt: TGTGCCAGCAGTACCGGGACTAGCGGGAGAGAGACCCAGTACTTC; CDR3aa: CASSTGTSGRETQYF
v_gene: TRBV9; j_gene: TRBJ2-3; d_gene: TRBD2; abundance: few; CDR3nt: TGTGCCAGCAGCGTAGACCCGGGACTAGAGGCGTTAGATACGCAGTATTTT; CDR3aa: CASSVDPGLEALDTQYF
v_gene: TRBV29-1; j_gene: TRBJ2-3; d_gene: TRBD1; abundance: NA; CDR3nt: TGCAGCGTCCCGGGACAGGGATCAGATACGCAGTATTTT; CDR3aa: CSVPGQGSDTQYF
v_gene: TRBV6-1; j_gene: TRBJ2-1; d_gene: TRBD2; abundance: NA; CDR3nt: TGTGCCAGCAGTGGGACTAGCGGAGCCTCTACCTACAATGAGCAGTTCTTC; CDR3aa: CASSGTSGASTYNEQFF
v_gene: TRBV4-1; j_gene: TRBJ2-2; d_gene: TRBD2; abundance: NA; CDR3nt: TGCGCCAGCAGCCATCCACGGGGAGGGGTAGCCGGGGAGCTGTTTTTT; CDR3aa: CASSHPRGGVAGELFF
v_gene: TRBV4-1; j_gene: TRBJ1-5; d_gene: NA; abundance: NA; CDR3nt: TGCGCCAGCAGCCAAGCGCCCGGTAGCAATCAGCCCCAGCATTTT; CDR3aa: CASSQAPGSNQPQHF
v_gene: TRBV7-9; j_gene: TRBJ2-3; d_gene: NA; abundance: few; CDR3nt: TGTGCCAGCAGCTTACCGAGCACAGATACGCAGTATTTT; CDR3aa: CASSLPSTDTQYF